The T cell receptor (beta chain) described here comes from a study of technical replicates of blood from a few donors. In germline, CDR1 is MNHEY, CDR2 SMNVEV (reference sequence). The CDR3 is 16 residues long. The ends were cut back, 5 bases at V and 4 bases at J, with 20 bases in the middle. The repertoire was sequenced with immunoSEQ multiplex PCR; TCRdb's copy has only in-frame clones and lacks some. This table has under 95,000 clones, around 94% appearing once. The sample consisted of T cells isolated from PBMCs. The origin of this receptor is a human donor in good health. The rearrangement uses TRBV27 and TRBJ1-1; a weak D match, TRBD1 (5 bases). Written as DNA, the CDR3 is TGTGCCAGCAGTCCCCTCCATTTTGGGGCTGGCACTGAAGCTTTCTTT. Encoded protein: CASSPLHFGAGTEAFF.